Listed here are 6 T cell receptor beta chains from one sample, sequenced in a study of CD8 T cells in ankylosing spondylitis (TCRdb year 2017). Library preparation used 5' RACE. Sequencer: Illumina HiSeq 2500. In TCRdb, the public reads were trimmed at Q25 with fastp and aligned with MiXCR, with productive beta chains retained. CDR3 protein duplicates are merged, each entry listing the most common genes and DNA. Within this sample are about 420,000 distinct CDR3 sequences, with approximately 20% of them counted one time only. Together, the top ten hold about 16% of the sample. These TCRs are of unknown antigen specificity. Overall results and qualifications from the work: A TCR beta motif made up of under ten highly homologous amino acid variants appeared to be characteristic of blood from ankylosing spondylitis patients.

Sequenced sample: blood, either unsorted or a sorted T cell fraction (not recorded which). The receptors derive from a male donor with ankylosing spondylitis.

This clonotype was observed a handful of times. This rearrangement joins TRBV28 to TRBJ1-5, with D possibly being TRBD1 (5 bases). The length of the CDR3 is 17 residues. Germline loops: CDR1 MDHEN, CDR2 SYDVKM. The ends were cut back, 6 bases at V and 3 bases at J, with 21 bases in the middle. In DNA, the CDR3 is TGTGCCAGCAGCACTCCCCGGGGGGTCGGAATCAATCAGCCCCAGCATTTT. Translation: CASSTPRGVGINQPQHF.

This clonotype was observed a handful of times. CDR3 nucleotides: TGCAGTGTGCCAGATACGCAGTATTTT. Amino acids: CSVPDTQYF. The genes are TRBV20-1 and TRBJ2-3; D is unresolved. The germline V and J ends were trimmed by 7 bases and 4 bases, with 3 bases remaining between them. Germline values: CDR1 DFQATT, CDR2 SNEGSKA (reference sequence). This CDR3 region has 9 residues.

The J gene is TRBJ2-1, the V gene TRBV10-3; 8 bases map to TRBD2. The CDR3 has 16 amino acids. In germline, CDR1 is ENHRY, CDR2 SYGVKD. Unmatched junction bases numbered 8, after V lost 0 bases and J lost 7 bases. As DNA, the CDR3 is TGTGCCATCAGTGAGTCGGTGGCGGGGGGCAGGAATGAGCAGTTCTTC. Residues: CAISESVAGGRNEQFF.

The chain joins TRBV6-2 or TRBV6-3 to TRBJ2-5; D is perhaps TRBD2 (5 bases). V was trimmed by 2 bases and J by 5 bases, leaving 12 bases between them. The CDR3 sequence is 14 residues long. The germline V gene has CDR1 MNHEY and CDR2 SVGEGT. The CDR3 nucleotides are TGTGCCAGCAGTTACGGGCGGGTTTCTGAGACCCAGTACTTC. Residues: CASSYGRVSETQYF.

At least ten counts were recorded for this clonotype. The chain is built from TRBV12-3 or TRBV12-4 and TRBJ2-5; no firm D call. Trimming removed 6 bases from V and 1 base from J, with 6 bases in between. This CDR3 is 12 amino acids long. In DNA form, the CDR3 reads TGTGCCAGCAGCCAAATCCAAGAGACCCAGTACTTC. It translates to CASSQIQETQYF.

This clonotype has a count of ten or more. The chain employs TRBV29-1 and TRBJ1-2; 7 positions match TRBD1. After removal of 7 bases from V and 6 bases from J, the junction contained 17 bases not matched to a gene. CDR1 and CDR2 (germline): SQVTM, ANQGSEA. This CDR3 comprises 15 residues. The CDR3 coding sequence is TGCAGCGCTAACAACAGGGGAAGAGGATTTGATGGCTACACCTTC. As protein: CSANNRGRGFDGYTF.